This T cell receptor beta chain is drawn from a study of blood T cells in healthy people across ages (dated by TCRdb to about 2015). Background for the entire study: Template switching captured roughly one uniquely barcoded TCR beta cDNA molecule per two T cells in model experiments. Four age groups were formed from the donors: young (average about 15 years), middle-aged (approximately 39), aged (around 62) and long-lived (approximately 80). Donors of different ages were randomly distributed across sequencing lanes to avoid experimental bias. Two additional independent replicas of 1 million unique cDNA reads from the same blood draw were analyzed for two donors (one aged 18 to 30 and one aged 80 or older). The study measured age-related changes in TCR beta repertoire diversity using deep sequencing normalized with unique cDNA molecular identifiers.

Results and caveats for the whole study, not just this receptor: Estimates of total diversity based on one million sequenced T cells were regarded as lower bounds and as underestimates. Compared with the aged group, the long-lived group had more naive CD4+ T cells, fewer expanded clones and increased TCR diversity, suggesting age selection. The CMV infection status of donors was not known, potentially confounding age-related changes in expanded clonotypes. Observed TCR beta diversity correlated strongly with the percentage of naive T cells measured by flow cytometry. Because profiling used bulk unsorted PBMCs, naive and antigen-experienced compartments could not be compared conclusively. As age increased, observed TCR beta diversity per million T cells dropped in a roughly linear way, and a significant reduction was already evident by age approximately 40.

The donors were roughly 39 Caucasian individuals from Russia, aged 6 to 90 years, who were systemically healthy. Each donor gave 9.5 to 10 milliliters of peripheral blood, drawn into EDTA-treated Vacutainer tubes. Ficoll-Paque density-gradient centrifugation was used to isolate PBMCs, with at least 7 million per sample. Total RNA, at least 6 micrograms per sample, was extracted from PBMCs with Trizol reagent. For every donor, flow cytometry on a PBMC aliquot measured the percentage of naive CD45RAhigh/CD27high T cells. A word on this clonotype: Its antigen is not yet known. Base qualities are not at hand, and no much larger clone is one base apart.

At the junction V is shortened by 8 bases and J by 0 bases, with 13 bases in between. Sequences SGHRS (CDR1) and YFSETQ (CDR2) are obtained from the germline V gene. Including cysteine and phenylalanine, the CDR3 has 14 amino acids. CDR3 DNA only is kept here, 42 bases in frame from base 1. The library came from 5' RACE. TCRdb names Illumina HiSeq 2500 as the instrument used. A second roughly 6 to 11 cycle PCR used a sample-barcoded 5' primer and a J-beta primer mix. Each TCR beta cDNA molecule received a unique molecular identifier from a template-switch 5' adaptor carrying 12 random nucleotides. Each sample yielded at least 2.5 million CDR3-containing paired-end reads. All of the RNA was converted into first-strand cDNA using the Mint cDNA synthesis kit, with a TRBC-specific oligonucleotide serving as the primer. Following uracil-DNA glycosylase treatment, a first 18-cycle PCR with universal primers M1SS and BC2_uni_R was performed on all cDNA. Per the authors' processing: Normalization of each sample was performed by random selection of 1 million high-quality reads, each carrying a distinct molecular identifier. Instead of being binned into consensus sequences, reads with shared molecular identifiers were discarded. MiTCR, with a Q25 quality threshold and the strictest error-elimination algorithm, was used for CDR3 identification, clonotype clustering and error correction. Lower-bound total TCR beta diversity was estimated with a nonparametric unseen species model using Euler transformation. The public reads were reanalyzed by TCRdb: fastp trimming at Q25, MiXCR alignment, in-frame beta chains only. Records with the same CDR3 protein are collapsed into one entry carrying the most frequent genes and DNA. The V and J calls were not made by the authors but by TCRdb's processing. This sample lists 1.5 million to 1.8 million distinct CDR3 sequences; about 45% were detected once. The ten largest clones add up to about 4% of the sample.

The chain is made from TRBV5-1 and TRBJ2-3; the best D guess is TRBD2, with 6 bases matching. The source is a young woman in good health. The sequenced sample was blood. Read as DNA, the sequence is TGCGCCAGTACGCGGGGAACTAGCACAGATACGCAGTATTTT. This sequence encodes CASTRGTSTDTQYF.